Presented here are 20 T cell receptor beta chains from one specimen sequenced in a study of T cell responses to AZD1222 COVID-19 vaccine. The table came from immunoSEQ multiplex PCR; TCRdb's copy has only in-frame clones and leaves some out. This sample yields around 110,000 clones, of which about 92% are seen a single time; approximately 8% belongs to the top ten. This sample comprised peripheral blood, obtained 28 days after the second AZD1222 dose. The origin of the receptors is an adult who received the AZD1222 COVID-19 vaccine.

CDR3 region: CASSQEYHGAAKGYGYTF. As DNA, the CDR3 is TGCGCCAGCAGCCAAGAATACCACGGGGCGGCGAAAGGCTATGGCTACACCTTC. The chain uses TRBV4-3 and TRBJ1-2; possibly TRBD1 for D (5 bases). Germline V lookup: CDR1 LGHNA, CDR2 YSLEER. This CDR3 spans 18 amino acids. The ends were cut back, 0 bases at V and 4 bases at J, with 21 bases in the middle.

The CDR3 spells CASSERGYGYTF. CDR3 sequence (DNA): TGTGCCAGCAGTGAACGGGGCTATGGCTACACCTTC. The chain has TRBV2 and TRBJ1-2; no firm D call. Trimming took off 2 bases at V and 4 bases at J, with 5 bases between the two ends. The germline CDR1 and CDR2 sequences are SNHLY and FYNNEI. This CDR3 has 12 residues.

The chain has TRBV4-1 and TRBJ1-5, with a tentative D call TRBD1 (5 bases). The V gene's germline CDR1 is MGHRA and CDR2 YSYEKL. V lost 8 bases to trimming and J lost 4 bases, with 12 bases between them. CDR3 length: 13 residues. CDR3 region: CASGHGGNQPQHF. The CDR3 nucleotides are TGCGCCAGCGGGCATGGGGGGAATCAGCCCCAGCATTTT.

V gene TRBV11-2 combines with J gene TRBJ2-2; TRBD2 matches 9 bases. Unmatched junction bases numbered 5, after V lost 2 bases and J lost 4 bases. Looked up from germline, CDR1 is SGHAT and CDR2 is FQNNGV. The CDR3 has 16 residues. In nucleotides, the CDR3 is TGTGCCAGCAGCTTACGAGCGGGGGGTTTCACCGGGGAGCTGTTTTTT. Translating gives CASSLRAGGFTGELFF.

J is TRBJ1-4 and V is TRBV27; D is possibly TRBD1 (5 bases). There are 16 residues in the CDR3. Looked up from germline, CDR1 is MNHEY and CDR2 is SMNVEV (reference sequence). Trimming left V 2 bases short and J 5 bases short, with 15 bases between. CDR3 sequence reads: CASSLALGASNEKLFF. The CDR3 DNA reads TGTGCCAGCAGTTTAGCCCTCGGGGCGTCCAATGAAAAACTGTTTTTT.

V usage is TRBV5-8 and J usage is TRBJ1-4; 7 nucleotides agree with TRBD1. The CDR3 loop spans 18 amino acids. V lost 7 bases and J lost 10; bases outside the gene matches: 25. Germline V gives CDR1 SGHTS, CDR2 YDEGEE. The CDR3 DNA follows: TGTGCCAGCCCCATCCCGATCACGCAGGGGGATTGGTATGGAAAACTGTTTTTT. Amino acid sequence: CASPIPITQGDWYGKLFF.

DNA for the CDR3: TGCGCCAGCAGACTTGGCAGGGATAATTCACCCCTCCACTTT. It encodes CASRLGRDNSPLHF. The chain carries TRBV5-1 and TRBJ1-6, with D perhaps TRBD1 (5 bases). The V end was cut by 5 bases, the J end by 5 bases, with 11 bases between. Per germline, CDR1 SGHRS and CDR2 YFSETQ. This CDR3 has 14 residues.

This sequence joins TRBV11-2 and TRBJ1-3; D unclear. CDR3 length equals 15 residues. V was pared by 8 bases and J by 0 bases, with 14 bases between. Germline values: CDR1 SGHAT, CDR2 FQNNGV. The CDR3 sequence is CASRPITGSGNTIYF. The DNA for the CDR3 is TGTGCCAGCCGGCCAATTACTGGCTCTGGAAACACCATATATTTT. The whole variable domain, remainder taken from reference TRBV11-2 and TRBJ1-3, is EAGVAQSPRYKIIEKRQSVAFWCNPISGHATLYWYQQILGQGPKLLIQFQNNGVVDDSQLPKDRFSAERLKGVDSTLKIQPAKLEDSAVYLCASRPITGSGNTIYFGEGSWLTVV.

There are a few counts of this clone. The chain combines TRBV6-1 with TRBJ2-2; D gene unclear. Germline V gene lookup returns CDR1 MNHNS and CDR2 SASEGT. CDR3 length: 14 residues. V shed 3 bases and J shed 5 bases, with 10 bases lying between them. This CDR3 reads CASSDAPLTGELFF. The DNA of the CDR3 is TGTGCCAGCAGTGACGCCCCGCTTACCGGGGAGCTGTTTTTT.

The chain links TRBV7-2 to TRBJ1-5; D might be TRBD1 (5 bases). The CDR3 covers 15 residues. The V end was cut by 5 bases, the J end by 5 bases, with 16 bases between. Germline-derived CDR1 and CDR2 are SGHTA and FQGNSA. The CDR3: CASSAGMQGDQPQHF. CDR3 coding DNA: TGTGCCAGCAGCGCCGGGATGCAGGGCGATCAGCCCCAGCATTTT.

The count of this clone is one. This chain connects TRBV12-5 to TRBJ1-5; unclear D gene. Germline V gene lookup returns CDR1 LGHNT and CDR2 FRNRAP. Between the trimmed V and J ends, which lost 6 bases and 3 bases, there was a span of 12 bases. This CDR3 has 14 amino acids. Here the CDR3 reads CASGQRAYNQPQHF. As DNA, the CDR3 is TGTGCTAGTGGGCAGAGGGCCTACAATCAGCCCCAGCATTTT.

The genes are TRBV9 and TRBJ2-7, with D possibly matching TRBD1 (5 bases). The CDR3 extends over 13 amino acids. V was clipped by 2 bases and J by 3 bases, with 9 bases between them. Germline values: CDR1 SGDLS, CDR2 YYNGEE. CDR3 bases: TGTGCCAGCAGCGTCGGCAGGGACTACGAGCAGTACTTC. It codes for CASSVGRDYEQYF.

The chain couples TRBV21-1 to TRBJ1-6. TRBV21-1 is a known pseudogene. The CDR3 extends over 17 amino acids. CDR3 amino acids: CASSKEIGLRDNSPLHF. As DNA, the CDR3 is TGTGCCAGCAGCAAAGAAATCGGTCTCCGGGATAATTCACCCCTCCACTTT.

This clone was observed a few times. The V gene is TRBV7-3, the J gene TRBJ2-2, with D uncertain. V was clipped by 2 bases and J by 1 base, with 5 bases between them. Germline-derived CDR1 and CDR2 are SGHTA and FQGTGA. This CDR3 spans 14 amino acids. CDR3 in amino acids: CASSLLVNTGELFF. CDR3 in DNA: TGTGCCAGCAGCTTATTGGTGAACACCGGGGAGCTGTTTTTT.

This chain links TRBV9 with TRBJ2-1; 8 nucleotides match TRBD2. CDR3 length: 14 amino acids. Germline CDR1 is SGDLS and CDR2 is YYNGEE. Trimming at V came to 2 bases and at J to 5 bases, leaving 3 bases not matched to a gene. The CDR3 DNA sequence: TGTGCCAGCAGCGTTGGGACTAGGCACAATGAGCAGTTCTTC. This translates into CASSVGTRHNEQFF.

The rearrangement uses TRBV9 and TRBJ2-3; 12 nucleotides match TRBD2. The CDR3 has 14 amino acids. After removal of 9 bases from V and 6 bases from J, the junction contained 8 bases not matched to a gene. Germline V lookup: CDR1 SGDLS, CDR2 YYNGEE. CDR3 region: CATASGGARDTQYF. The CDR3 DNA is TGTGCCACCGCTAGCGGGGGGGCCCGTGATACGCAGTATTTT.

CDR3 in DNA: TGTGCCATCCAAAAATTAGCGGGGGGTGATACGCAGTATTTT. Translating it yields CAIQKLAGGDTQYF. The chain combines TRBV21-1 with TRBJ2-3; the table's D gene call, TRBD2, was not cross checked with the DNA. TRBV21-1 is noted as a pseudogene. The CDR3 is made up of 14 amino acids.

The CDR3 loop is CASSPPGIGEYNEQFF. CDR3 DNA sequence: TGTGCCAGCAGCCCGCCGGGGATCGGAGAATACAATGAGCAGTTCTTC. The J gene is TRBJ2-1, the V gene TRBV7-2, with D possibly being TRBD2 (5 bases). The length of the CDR3 is 16 residues. Germline assignment: CDR1 SGHTA and CDR2 FQGNSA. Deletions cut 5 bases from V and 4 bases from J, with 18 bases between.

The V gene is TRBV2, the J gene TRBJ1-2; D gene uncertain. CDR3 size: 14 residues. The V end was cut by 5 bases, the J end by 7 bases, with 17 bases between. Per the germline V gene, CDR1 is SNHLY and CDR2 is FYNNEI. The CDR3 loop reads CASSFGGNVGGYTF. The CDR3 DNA sequence: TGTGCCAGCAGTTTCGGCGGAAATGTGGGTGGCTACACCTTC.

V gene TRBV3-1 (or the pseudogene TRBV3-2) combines with J gene TRBJ1-2; tentative D call: TRBD1 (5 bases). The CDR3 contains 12 residues. V was trimmed by 6 bases and J by 5 bases, leaving 10 bases between them. Germline V CDR1 and CDR2: LGHDT, YNNKEL (reference sequence). The CDR3 loop reads CASREGSYGYTF. The CDR3 DNA sequence: TGTGCCAGCAGAGAGGGGTCGTATGGCTACACCTTC.